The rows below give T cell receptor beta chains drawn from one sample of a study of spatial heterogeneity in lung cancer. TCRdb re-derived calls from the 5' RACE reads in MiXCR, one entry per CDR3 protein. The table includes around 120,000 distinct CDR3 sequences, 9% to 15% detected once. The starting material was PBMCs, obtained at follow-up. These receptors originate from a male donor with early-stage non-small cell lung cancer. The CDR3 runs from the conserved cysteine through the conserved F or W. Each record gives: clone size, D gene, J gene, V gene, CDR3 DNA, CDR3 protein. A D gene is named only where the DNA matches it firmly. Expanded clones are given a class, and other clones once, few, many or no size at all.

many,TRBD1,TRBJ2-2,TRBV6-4,TGTGCCAGCAGTGACTTCCCAGGACAGGGGGTCGGGGAGCTGTTTTTT,CASSDFPGQGVGELFF
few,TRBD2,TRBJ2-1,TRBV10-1,TGCGCCAGCAGTCTAGCGGGGGCCTACAATGAGCAGTTCTTC,CASSLAGAYNEQFF
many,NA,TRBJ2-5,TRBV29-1,TGCAGCCATCTTCGAGGGGTCCAAGAGACCCAGTACTTC,CSHLRGVQETQYF
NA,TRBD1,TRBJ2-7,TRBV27,TGTGCCAGCAGTTCCAGGACAGGTGCCTACGAGCAGTACTTC,CASSSRTGAYEQYF
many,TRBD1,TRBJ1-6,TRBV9,TGTGCCAGCAGCTCTGGGACAGGGACAGGGCAGAATTCACCCCTCCACTTT,CASSSGTGTGQNSPLHF
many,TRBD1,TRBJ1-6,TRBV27,TGTGCCAGCAGTCAAGACAGGGGTGGATCCTATAATTCACCCCTCCACTTT,CASSQDRGGSYNSPLHF
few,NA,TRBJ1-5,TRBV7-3,TGTGCCAGCAGCCCAGGTCTCGGCAATCAGCCCCAGCATTTT,CASSPGLGNQPQHF
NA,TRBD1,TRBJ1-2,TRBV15,TGTGCCTCCTCCGGACAGGCACTCTATGGCTACACCTTC,CASSGQALYGYTF
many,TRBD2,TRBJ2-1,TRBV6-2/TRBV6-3,TGTGCCAGCAGTCCCTTCTTGGCTAGCGGGGGCCCAAAAGAGCAGTTCTTC,CASSPFLASGGPKEQFF
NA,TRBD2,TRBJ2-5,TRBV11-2,TGTGCCAGCAGCTTAGAACTAGCGAGACCCCCAGAGACCCAGTACTTC,CASSLELARPPETQYF
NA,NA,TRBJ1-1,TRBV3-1,TGTGCCAGCAGCCTCGCAGGGAATGAAGCTTTCTTT,CASSLAGNEAFF
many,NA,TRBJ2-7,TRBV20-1,TGCAGCGTAACCGGGACATCTCTTCCCTACGAGCAGTACTTC,CSVTGTSLPYEQYF
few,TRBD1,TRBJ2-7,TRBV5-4,TGTGCCAGCAGCTTGTCACCGGGACAGGGTTACGAGCAGTACTTC,CASSLSPGQGYEQYF
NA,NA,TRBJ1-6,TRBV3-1,TGTGCCAGCAGCCCCGTTCTCAGCGGACCCCTCCACTTT,CASSPVLSGPLHF
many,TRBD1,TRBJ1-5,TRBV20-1,TGCAGTGCTTCCCAGGGGACAGGCCAGAGGCAGCCCCAGCATTTT,CSASQGTGQRQPQHF